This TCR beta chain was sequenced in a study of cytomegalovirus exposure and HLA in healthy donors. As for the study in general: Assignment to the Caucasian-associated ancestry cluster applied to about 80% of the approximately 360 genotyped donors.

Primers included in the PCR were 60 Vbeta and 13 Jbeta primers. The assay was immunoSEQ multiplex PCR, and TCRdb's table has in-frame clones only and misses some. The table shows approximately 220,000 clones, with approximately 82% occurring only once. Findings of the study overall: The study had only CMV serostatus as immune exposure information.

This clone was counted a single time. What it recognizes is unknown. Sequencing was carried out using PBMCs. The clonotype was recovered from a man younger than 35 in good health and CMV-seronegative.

The CDR3 region is CASSVGRGRVDYGYTF. The CDR3, as DNA: TGTGCCAGCAGCGTAGGCCGGGGAAGAGTCGACTATGGCTACACCTTC. The chain combines TRBV9 with TRBJ1-2; D is unresolved. This CDR3 spans 16 amino acids. The V end was cut by 0 bases, the J end by 3 bases, with 15 bases between. Germline assignment: CDR1 SGDLS and CDR2 YYNGEE.